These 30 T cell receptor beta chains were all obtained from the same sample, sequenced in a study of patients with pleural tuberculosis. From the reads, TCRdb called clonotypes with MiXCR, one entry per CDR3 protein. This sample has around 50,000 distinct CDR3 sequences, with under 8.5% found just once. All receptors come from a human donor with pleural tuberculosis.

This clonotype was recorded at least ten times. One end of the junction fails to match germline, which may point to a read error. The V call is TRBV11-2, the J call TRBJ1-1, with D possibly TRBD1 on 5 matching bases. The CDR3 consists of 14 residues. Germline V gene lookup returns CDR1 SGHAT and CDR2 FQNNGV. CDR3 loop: CASSLETENTEAFF. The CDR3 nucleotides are TGTGCCAGCAGCCTAGAGACAGAGAACACTGAAGCTTTCTTT.

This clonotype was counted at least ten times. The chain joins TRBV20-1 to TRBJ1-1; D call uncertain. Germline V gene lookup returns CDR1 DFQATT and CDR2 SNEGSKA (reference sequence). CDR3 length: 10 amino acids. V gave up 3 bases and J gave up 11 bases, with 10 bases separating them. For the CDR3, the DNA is TGCAGTGCTAGCTACGGGCGTGCTTTCTTT. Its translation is CSASYGRAFF.

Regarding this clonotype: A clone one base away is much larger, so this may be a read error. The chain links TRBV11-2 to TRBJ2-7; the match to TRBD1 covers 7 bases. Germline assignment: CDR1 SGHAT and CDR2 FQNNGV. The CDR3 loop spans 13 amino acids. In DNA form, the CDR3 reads TGTGCCCGCAGCTTTAGTACAGGGGATGAGCAGTACTTC. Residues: CARSFSTGDEQYF. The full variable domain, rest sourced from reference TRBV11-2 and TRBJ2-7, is EAGVAQSPRYKIIEKRQSVAFWCNPISGHATLYWYQQILGQGPKLLIQFQNNGVVDDSQLPKDRFSAERLKGVDSTLKIQPAKLEDSAVYLCARSFSTGDEQYFGPGTRLTVT.

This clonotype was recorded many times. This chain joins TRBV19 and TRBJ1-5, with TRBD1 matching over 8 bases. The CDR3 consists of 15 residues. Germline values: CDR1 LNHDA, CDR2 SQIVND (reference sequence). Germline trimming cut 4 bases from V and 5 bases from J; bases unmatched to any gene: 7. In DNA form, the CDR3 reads TGTGCCAGTAGTACGGACAGGGCCCTCCATCAGCCCCAGCATTTT. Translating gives CASSTDRALHQPQHF.

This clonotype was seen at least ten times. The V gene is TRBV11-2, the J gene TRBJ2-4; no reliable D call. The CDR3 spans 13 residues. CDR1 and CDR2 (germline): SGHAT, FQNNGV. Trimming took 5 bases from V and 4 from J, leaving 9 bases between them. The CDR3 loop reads CASSVRFKNIQYF. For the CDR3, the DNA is TGTGCCAGCAGCGTTCGCTTTAAAAACATTCAGTACTTC.

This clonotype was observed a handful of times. The CDR3 protein is CASIPREGGITGELFF. In nucleotides, the CDR3 is TGTGCCAGCATCCCGAGGGAAGGGGGGATCACCGGGGAGCTGTTTTTT. This chain links TRBV12-3 or TRBV12-4 with TRBJ2-2; D is perhaps TRBD1 or TRBD2 (6 bases each). This CDR3 region has 16 residues. V lost 7 bases, J lost 4 bases, and 19 bases lay in between.

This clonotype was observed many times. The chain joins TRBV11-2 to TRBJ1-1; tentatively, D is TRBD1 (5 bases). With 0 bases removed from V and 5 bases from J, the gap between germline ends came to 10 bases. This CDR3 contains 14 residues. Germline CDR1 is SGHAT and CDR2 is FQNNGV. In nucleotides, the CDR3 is TGTGCCAGCAGCTTAGAAGCTAAGGGGACTGAAGCTTTCTTT. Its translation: CASSLEAKGTEAFF.

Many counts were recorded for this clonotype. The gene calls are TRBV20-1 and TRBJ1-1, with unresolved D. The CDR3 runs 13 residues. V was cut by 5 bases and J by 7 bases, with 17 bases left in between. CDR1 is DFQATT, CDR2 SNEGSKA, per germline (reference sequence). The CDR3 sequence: CSARPLLEGEAFF. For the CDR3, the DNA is TGCAGTGCTCGACCGCTTCTGGAGGGTGAAGCTTTCTTT.

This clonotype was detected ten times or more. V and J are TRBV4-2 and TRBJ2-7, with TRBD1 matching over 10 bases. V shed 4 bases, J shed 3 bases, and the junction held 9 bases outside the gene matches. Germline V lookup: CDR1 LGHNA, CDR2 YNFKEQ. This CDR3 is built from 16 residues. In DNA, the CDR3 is TGTGCCAGCAGCCCCCTCCCAGGGACAGGGGACTACGAGCAGTACTTC. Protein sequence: CASSPLPGTGDYEQYF.

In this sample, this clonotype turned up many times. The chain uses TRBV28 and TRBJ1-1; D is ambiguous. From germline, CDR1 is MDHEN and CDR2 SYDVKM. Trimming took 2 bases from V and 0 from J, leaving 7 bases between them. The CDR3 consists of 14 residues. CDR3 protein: CASSLNVLNTEAFF. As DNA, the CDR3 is TGTGCCAGCAGTTTAAACGTCCTGAACACTGAAGCTTTCTTT.

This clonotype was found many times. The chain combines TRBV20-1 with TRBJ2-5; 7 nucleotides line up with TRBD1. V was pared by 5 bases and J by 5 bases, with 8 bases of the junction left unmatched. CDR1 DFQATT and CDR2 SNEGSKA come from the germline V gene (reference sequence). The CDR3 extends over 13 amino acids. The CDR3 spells CSALPQGEETQYF. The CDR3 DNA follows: TGCAGTGCTCTACCTCAGGGGGAGGAGACCCAGTACTTC.

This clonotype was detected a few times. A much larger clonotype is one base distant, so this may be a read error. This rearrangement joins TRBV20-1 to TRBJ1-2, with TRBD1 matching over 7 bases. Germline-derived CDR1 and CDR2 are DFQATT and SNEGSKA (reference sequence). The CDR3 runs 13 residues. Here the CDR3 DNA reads TGCGGTGCTAGAGAATGGACAGGAGACGGCTACACCTTC. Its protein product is CGAREWTGDGYTF.

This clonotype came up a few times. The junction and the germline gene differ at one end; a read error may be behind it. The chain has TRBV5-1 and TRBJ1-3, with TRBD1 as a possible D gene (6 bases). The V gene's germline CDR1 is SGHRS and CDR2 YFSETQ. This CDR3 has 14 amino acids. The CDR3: CASRLGASGNTIYF. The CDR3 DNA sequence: TGCGCCAGCAGGTTGGGGGCCTCTGGAAACACCATATATTTT.

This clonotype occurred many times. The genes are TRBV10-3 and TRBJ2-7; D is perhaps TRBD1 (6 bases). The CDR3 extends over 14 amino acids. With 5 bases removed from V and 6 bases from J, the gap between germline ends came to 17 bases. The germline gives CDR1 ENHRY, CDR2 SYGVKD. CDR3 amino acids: CAISTPGENVEQYF. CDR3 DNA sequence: TGTGCCATCAGTACCCCAGGGGAGAACGTCGAGCAGTACTTC.

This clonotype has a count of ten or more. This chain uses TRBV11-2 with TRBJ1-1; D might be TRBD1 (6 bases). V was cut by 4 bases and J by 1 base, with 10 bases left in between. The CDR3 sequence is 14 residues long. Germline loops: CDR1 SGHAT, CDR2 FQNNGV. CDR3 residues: CASSSADRNTEAFF. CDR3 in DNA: TGTGCCAGCAGCTCGGCGGACAGGAACACTGAAGCTTTCTTT.

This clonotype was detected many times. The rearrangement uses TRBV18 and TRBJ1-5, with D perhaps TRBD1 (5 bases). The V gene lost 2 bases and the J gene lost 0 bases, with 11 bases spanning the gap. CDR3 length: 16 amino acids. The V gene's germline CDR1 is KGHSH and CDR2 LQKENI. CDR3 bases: TGTGCCAGCTCACCAACAGGACCCAATAGCAATCAGCCCCAGCATTTT. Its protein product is CASSPTGPNSNQPQHF.

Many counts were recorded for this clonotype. The CDR3 is CASSLSPGHEQFF. The CDR3, as DNA: TGTGCCAGCAGCCTTTCCCCCGGGCACGAGCAGTTCTTC. This chain connects TRBV7-6 to TRBJ2-1, with D uncertain. V gave up 5 bases and J gave up 10 bases, with 15 bases separating them. This CDR3 is built from 13 residues. CDR1 is SGHVS, CDR2 FNYEAQ, per germline.

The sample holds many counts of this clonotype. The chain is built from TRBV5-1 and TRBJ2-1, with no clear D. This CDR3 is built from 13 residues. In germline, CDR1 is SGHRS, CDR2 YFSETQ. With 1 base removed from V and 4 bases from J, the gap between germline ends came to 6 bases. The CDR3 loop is CASSLMGYNEQFF. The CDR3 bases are TGCGCCAGCAGCTTGATGGGGTACAATGAGCAGTTCTTC.

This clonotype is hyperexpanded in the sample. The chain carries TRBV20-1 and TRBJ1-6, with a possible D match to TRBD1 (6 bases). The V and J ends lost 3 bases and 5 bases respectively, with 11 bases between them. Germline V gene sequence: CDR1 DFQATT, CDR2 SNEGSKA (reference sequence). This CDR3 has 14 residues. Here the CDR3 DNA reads TGCAGTGCTAGCAGGGACACCAATAATTCACCCCTCCACTTT. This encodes CSASRDTNNSPLHF.

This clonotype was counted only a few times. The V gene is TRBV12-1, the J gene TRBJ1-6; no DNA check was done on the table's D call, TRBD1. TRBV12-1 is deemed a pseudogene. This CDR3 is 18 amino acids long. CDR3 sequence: CASSFIGTGTLQNSPLHF. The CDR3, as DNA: TGTGCCAGCAGCTTTATTGGGACAGGGACCCTTCAGAATTCACCCCTCCACTTT.

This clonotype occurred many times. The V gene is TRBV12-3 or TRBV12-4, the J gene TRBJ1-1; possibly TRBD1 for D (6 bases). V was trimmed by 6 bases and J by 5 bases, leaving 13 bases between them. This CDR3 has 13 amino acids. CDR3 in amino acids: CASSLGGGTEAFF. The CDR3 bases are TGTGCCAGCAGCCTAGGGGGAGGGACTGAAGCTTTCTTT.

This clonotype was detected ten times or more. CDR3 sequence (DNA): TGTGCCAGCAGCCTTGGCGGGGACTACGAGCAGTACTTC. This translates into CASSLGGDYEQYF. The rearrangement uses TRBV12-3 or TRBV12-4 and TRBJ2-7, with a weak D call TRBD2 (6 bases). V was clipped by 6 bases and J by 3 bases, with 12 bases between them. This CDR3 is 13 amino acids long.

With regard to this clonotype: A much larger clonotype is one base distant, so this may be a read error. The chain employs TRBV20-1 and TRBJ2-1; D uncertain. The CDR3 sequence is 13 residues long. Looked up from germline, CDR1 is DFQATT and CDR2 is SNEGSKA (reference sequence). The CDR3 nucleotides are TGCAGTGCATCAAATCGCGTTAACTATGGCTACGCCTTC. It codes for CSASNRVNYGYAF.

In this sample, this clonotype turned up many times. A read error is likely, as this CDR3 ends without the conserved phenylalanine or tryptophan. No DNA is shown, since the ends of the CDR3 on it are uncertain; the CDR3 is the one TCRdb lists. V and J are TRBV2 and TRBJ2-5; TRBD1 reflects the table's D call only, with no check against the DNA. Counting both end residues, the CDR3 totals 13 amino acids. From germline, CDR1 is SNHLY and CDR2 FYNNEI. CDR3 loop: CASSVVQGAFSNV.

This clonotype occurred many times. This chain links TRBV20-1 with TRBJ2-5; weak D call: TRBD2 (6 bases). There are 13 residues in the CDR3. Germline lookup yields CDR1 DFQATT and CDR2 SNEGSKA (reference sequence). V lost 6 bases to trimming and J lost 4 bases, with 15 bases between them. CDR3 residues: CSATVPLAETQYF. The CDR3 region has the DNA TGCAGTGCAACCGTCCCACTAGCAGAGACCCAGTACTTC.

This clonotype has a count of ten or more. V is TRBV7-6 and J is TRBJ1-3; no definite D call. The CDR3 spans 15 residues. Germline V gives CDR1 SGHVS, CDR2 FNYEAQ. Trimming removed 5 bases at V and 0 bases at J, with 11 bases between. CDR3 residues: CASSREGGSGNTIYF. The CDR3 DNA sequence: TGTGCCAGCAGCCGGGAGGGTGGCTCTGGAAACACCATATATTTT. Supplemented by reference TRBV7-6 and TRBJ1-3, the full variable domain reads GAGVSQSPRYKVTKRGQDVALRCDPISGHVSLYWYRQALGQGPEFLTYFNYEAQQDKSGLPNDRFSAERPEGSISTLTIQRTEQRDSAMYRCASSREGGSGNTIYFGEGSWLTVV.

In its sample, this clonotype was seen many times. Here the CDR3 reads CASSFNPRTGSNQETQYF. Here the CDR3 DNA reads TGTGCCAGCAGCTTCAACCCCAGGACAGGGTCTAATCAAGAGACCCAGTACTTC. The chain combines TRBV11-1 with TRBJ2-5; 8 nucleotides line up with TRBD1. V dropped 3 bases and J dropped 2; count of bases not matched to a gene: 14. Germline CDR1 SGHAT, CDR2 FQDESV (reference sequence). The CDR3 has 18 residues.

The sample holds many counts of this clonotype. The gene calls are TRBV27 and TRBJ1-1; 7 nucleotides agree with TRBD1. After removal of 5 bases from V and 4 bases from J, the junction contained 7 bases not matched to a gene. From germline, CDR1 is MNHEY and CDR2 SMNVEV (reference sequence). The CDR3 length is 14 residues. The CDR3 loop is CASSPGGWGTEAFF. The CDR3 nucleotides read TGTGCCAGCAGTCCAGGGGGGTGGGGCACTGAAGCTTTCTTT.

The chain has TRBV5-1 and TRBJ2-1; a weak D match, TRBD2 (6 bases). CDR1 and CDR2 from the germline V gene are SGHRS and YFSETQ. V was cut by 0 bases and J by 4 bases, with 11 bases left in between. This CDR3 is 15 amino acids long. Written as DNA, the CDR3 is TGCGCCAGCAGCTTGGGTCTAGCGCTATACAATGAGCAGTTCTTC. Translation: CASSLGLALYNEQFF.

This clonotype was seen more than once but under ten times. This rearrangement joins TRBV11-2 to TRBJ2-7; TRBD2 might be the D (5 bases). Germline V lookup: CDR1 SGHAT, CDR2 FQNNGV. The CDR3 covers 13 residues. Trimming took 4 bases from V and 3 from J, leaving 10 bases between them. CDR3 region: CASSSGKVYEQYV. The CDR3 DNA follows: TGTGCCAGCAGCTCGGGGAAGGTCTACGAGCAGTACGTC.